The sequence of this T cell receptor beta chain was determined in a study of T-cell memory formation after mild COVID-19. In the study overall: The TCR clusters were mostly specific to one donor.

This CDR3 has 20 residues. Overall study findings and caveats: Second-wave clones with a day 37 peak had unconfirmed SARS-CoV-2 specificity.

For this clonotype: Its antigen is not known.

Each CDR3 protein is one row after TCRdb ran MiXCR on the 5' RACE reads. The sample carries around 450,000 distinct CDR3 sequences, more than 20% recorded once. What was sequenced was PBMCs or a T cell subset sorted from them (not recorded which). The clonotype comes from an adult woman who had mild COVID-19 (a few samples of this study predate the infection). Cell type and time point are not known. J is TRBJ2-2 and V is TRBV21-1; TRBD2 was called by the table and not checked on the DNA. TRBV21-1 is a pseudogene segment. The CDR3 loop reads CASSKEERWTSGRETGELFF. The CDR3, as DNA: TGTGCCAGCAGCAAAGAAGAACGGTGGACTAGCGGGAGGGAAACCGGGGAGCTGTTTTTT.